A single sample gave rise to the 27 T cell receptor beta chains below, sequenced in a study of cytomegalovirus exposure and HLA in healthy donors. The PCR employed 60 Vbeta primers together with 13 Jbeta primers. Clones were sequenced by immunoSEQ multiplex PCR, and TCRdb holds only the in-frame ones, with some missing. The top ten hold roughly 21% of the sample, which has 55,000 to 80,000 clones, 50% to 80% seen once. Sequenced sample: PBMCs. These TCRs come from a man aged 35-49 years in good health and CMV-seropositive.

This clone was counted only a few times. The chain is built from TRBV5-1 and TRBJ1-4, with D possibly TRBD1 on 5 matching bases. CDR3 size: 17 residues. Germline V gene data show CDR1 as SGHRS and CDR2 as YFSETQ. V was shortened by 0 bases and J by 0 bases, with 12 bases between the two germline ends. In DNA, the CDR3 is TGCGCCAGCAGCTTGGATTCCCAGACAGCAACTAATGAAAAACTGTTTTTT. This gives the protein CASSLDSQTATNEKLFF. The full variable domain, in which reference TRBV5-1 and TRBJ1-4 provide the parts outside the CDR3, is KAGVTQTPRYLIKTRGQQVTLSCSPISGHRSVSWYQQTPGQGLQFLFEYFSETQRNKGNFPGRFSGRQFSNSRSEMNVSTLELGDSALYLCASSLDSQTATNEKLFFGSGTQLSVL.

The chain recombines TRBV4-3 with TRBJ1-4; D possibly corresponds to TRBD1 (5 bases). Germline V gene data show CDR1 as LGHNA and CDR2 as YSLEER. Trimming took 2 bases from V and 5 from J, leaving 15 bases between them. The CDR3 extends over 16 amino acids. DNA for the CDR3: TGCGCCAGCAGCCAATTTAGCCAGGGCCAAAATGAAAAACTGTTTTTT. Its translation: CASSQFSQGQNEKLFF.

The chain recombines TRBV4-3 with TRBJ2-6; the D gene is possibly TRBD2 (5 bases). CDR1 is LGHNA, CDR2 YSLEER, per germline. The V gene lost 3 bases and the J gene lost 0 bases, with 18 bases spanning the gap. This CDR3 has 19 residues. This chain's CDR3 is CASSQRAGRKASGANVLTF. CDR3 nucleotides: TGCGCCAGCAGCCAGCGGGCGGGTCGGAAAGCCTCTGGGGCCAACGTCCTGACTTTC.

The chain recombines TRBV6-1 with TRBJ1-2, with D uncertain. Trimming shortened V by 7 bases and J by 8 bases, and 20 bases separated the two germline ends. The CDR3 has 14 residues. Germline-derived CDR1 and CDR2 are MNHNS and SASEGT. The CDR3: CASTEYGRKNGYTF. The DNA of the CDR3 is TGTGCCAGCACCGAGTATGGGAGGAAGAACGGCTACACCTTC.

The CDR3 nucleotides read TGCGCCAGCAGCCGCCGGTTCGGTGCTAGCGGAGGGACCCCCTCGGCGGAGCTGTTTTTT. Translation: CASSRRFGASGGTPSAELFF. The chain links TRBV4-3 to TRBJ2-2; 7 bases fit TRBD2. The CDR3 totals 20 residues. CDR1 and CDR2 (germline): LGHNA, YSLEER. V lost 4 bases to trimming and J lost 10 bases; unmatched junction nucleotides: 27.

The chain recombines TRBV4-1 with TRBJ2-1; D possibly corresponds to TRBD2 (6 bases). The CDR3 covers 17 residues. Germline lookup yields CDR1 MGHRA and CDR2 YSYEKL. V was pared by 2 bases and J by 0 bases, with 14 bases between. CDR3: CASSQPRLVRSYNEQFF. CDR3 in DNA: TGCGCCAGCAGCCAACCAAGACTAGTTCGCTCCTACAATGAGCAGTTCTTC.

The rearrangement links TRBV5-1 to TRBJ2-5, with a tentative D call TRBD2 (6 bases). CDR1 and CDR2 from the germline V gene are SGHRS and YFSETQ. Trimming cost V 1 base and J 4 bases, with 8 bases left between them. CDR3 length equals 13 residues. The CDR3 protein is CASSLSGAETQYF. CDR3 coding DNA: TGCGCCAGCAGCTTGTCGGGAGCAGAGACCCAGTACTTC. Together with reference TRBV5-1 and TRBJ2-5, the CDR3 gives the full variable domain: KAGVTQTPRYLIKTRGQQVTLSCSPISGHRSVSWYQQTPGQGLQFLFEYFSETQRNKGNFPGRFSGRQFSNSRSEMNVSTLELGDSALYLCASSLSGAETQYFGPGTRLLVL.

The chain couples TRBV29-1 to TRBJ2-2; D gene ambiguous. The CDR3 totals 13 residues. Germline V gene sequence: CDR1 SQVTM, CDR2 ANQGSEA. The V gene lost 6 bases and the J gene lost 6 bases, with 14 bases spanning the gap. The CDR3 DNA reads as TGCAGCGTCCCCTCCCCCTCCTCCGGGGAGCTGTTTTTT. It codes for CSVPSPSSGELFF.

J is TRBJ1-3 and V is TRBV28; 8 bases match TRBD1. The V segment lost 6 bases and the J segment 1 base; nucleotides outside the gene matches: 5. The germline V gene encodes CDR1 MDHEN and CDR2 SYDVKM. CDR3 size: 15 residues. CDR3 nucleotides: TGTGCCAGCAGCGATACAGGGGGTTCTGGAAACACCATATATTTT. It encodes CASSDTGGSGNTIYF.

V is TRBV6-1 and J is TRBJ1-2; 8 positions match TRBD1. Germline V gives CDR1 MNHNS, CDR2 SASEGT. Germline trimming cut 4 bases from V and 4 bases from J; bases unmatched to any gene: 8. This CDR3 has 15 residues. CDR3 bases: TGTGCCAGCAGTGTCTACGGACAGGGCGGCTATGGCTACACCTTC. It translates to CASSVYGQGGYGYTF.

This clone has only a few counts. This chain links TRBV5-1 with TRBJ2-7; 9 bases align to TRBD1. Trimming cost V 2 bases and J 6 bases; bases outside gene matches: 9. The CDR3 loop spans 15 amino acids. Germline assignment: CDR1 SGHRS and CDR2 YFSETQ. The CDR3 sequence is CASSLGTGTLIEQYF. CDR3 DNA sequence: TGCGCCAGCAGCTTAGGGACAGGGACTCTAATCGAGCAGTACTTC.

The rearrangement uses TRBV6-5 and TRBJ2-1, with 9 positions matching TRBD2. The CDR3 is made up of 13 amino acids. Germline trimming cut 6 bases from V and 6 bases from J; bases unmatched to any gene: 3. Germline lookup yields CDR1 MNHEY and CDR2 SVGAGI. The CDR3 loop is CASRRTSVNEQFF. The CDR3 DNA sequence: TGTGCCAGCAGGAGGACTAGCGTCAATGAGCAGTTCTTC.

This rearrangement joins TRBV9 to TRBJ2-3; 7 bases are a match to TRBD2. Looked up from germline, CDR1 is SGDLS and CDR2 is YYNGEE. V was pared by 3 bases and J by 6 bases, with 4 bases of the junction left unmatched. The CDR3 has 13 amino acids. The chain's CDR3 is CASSASGEDTQYF. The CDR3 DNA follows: TGTGCCAGCAGCGCCAGCGGGGAGGATACGCAGTATTTT.

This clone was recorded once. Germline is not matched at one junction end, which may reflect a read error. CDR3 DNA sequence: TGTGCCAGCACTGAACGGGGTGGCTACACCTTC. Amino acid sequence: CASTERGGYTF. V gene TRBV6-1 combines with J gene TRBJ1-2; no clear D gene. Looked up from germline, CDR1 is MNHNS and CDR2 is SASEGT. There are 11 residues in the CDR3.

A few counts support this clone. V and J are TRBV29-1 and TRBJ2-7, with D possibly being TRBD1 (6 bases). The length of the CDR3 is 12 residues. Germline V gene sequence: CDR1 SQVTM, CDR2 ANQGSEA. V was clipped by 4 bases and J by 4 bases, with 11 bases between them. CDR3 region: CSVGGRGYEQYF. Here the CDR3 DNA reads TGCAGCGTTGGGGGTAGGGGGTACGAGCAGTACTTC.

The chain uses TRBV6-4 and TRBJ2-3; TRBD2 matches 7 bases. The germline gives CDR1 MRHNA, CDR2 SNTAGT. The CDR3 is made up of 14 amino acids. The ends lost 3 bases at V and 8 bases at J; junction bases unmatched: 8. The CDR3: CASSELASTTTQYF. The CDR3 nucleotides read TGTGCCAGCAGTGAACTAGCGTCCACCACTACGCAGTATTTT.

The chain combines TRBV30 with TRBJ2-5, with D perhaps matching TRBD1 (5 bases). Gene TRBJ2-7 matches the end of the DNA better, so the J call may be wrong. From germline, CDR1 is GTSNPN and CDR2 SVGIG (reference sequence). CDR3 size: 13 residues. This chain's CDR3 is CAWSVGHSYEQYF. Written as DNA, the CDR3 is TGTGCCTGGAGTGTAGGACACTCCTACGAGCAGTACTTC.

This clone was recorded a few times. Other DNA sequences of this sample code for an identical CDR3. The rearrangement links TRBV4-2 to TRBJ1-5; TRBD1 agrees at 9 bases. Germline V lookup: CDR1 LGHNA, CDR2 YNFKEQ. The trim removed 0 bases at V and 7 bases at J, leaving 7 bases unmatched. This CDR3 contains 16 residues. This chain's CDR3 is CASSQDGGQGGQPQHF. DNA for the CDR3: TGTGCCAGCAGCCAAGATGGGGGACAGGGTGGCCAGCCCCAGCATTTT.

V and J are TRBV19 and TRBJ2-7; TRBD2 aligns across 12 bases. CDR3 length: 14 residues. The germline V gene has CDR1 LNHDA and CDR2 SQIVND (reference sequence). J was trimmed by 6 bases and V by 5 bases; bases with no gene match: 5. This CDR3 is CASSSLAGGSEQYF. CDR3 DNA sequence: TGTGCCAGTAGTTCACTAGCGGGGGGCAGCGAGCAGTACTTC.

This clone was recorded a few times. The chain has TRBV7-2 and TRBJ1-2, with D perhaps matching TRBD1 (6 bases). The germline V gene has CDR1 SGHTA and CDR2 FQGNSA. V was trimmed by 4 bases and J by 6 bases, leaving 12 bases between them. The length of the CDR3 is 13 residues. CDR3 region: CASSSFTGNGYTF. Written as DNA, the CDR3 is TGTGCCAGCAGCTCCTTTACAGGGAATGGCTACACCTTC.

The CDR3 reads CASRSWTEQISGNTIYF. CDR3 nucleotide sequence: TGTGCAAGTCGCTCTTGGACAGAGCAGATCTCTGGAAACACCATATATTTT. The V call is TRBV12-2, the J call TRBJ1-3; TRBD1 reflects the table's D call only, with no check against the DNA. TRBV12-2 has pseudogene status. CDR3 size: 17 residues.

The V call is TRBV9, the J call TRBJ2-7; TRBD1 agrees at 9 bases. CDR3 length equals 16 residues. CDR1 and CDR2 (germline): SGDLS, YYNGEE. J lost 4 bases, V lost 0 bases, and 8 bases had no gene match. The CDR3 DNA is TGTGCCAGCAGCGTAGATCCAGGGACAGGGAGTTACGAGCAGTACTTC. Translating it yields CASSVDPGTGSYEQYF. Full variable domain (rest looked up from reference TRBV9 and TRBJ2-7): DSGVTQTPKHLITATGQRVTLRCSPRSGDLSVYWYQQSLDQGLQFLIQYYNGEERAKGNILERFSAQQFPDLHSELNLSSLELGDSALYFCASSVDPGTGSYEQYFGPGTRLTVT.

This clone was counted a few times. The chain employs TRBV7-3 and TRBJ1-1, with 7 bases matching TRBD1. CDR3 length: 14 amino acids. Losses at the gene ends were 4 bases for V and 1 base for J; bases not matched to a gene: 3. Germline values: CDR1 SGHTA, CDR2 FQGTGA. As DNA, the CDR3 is TGTGCCAGCAGCTCAGGGGGTTCGAACACTGAAGCTTTCTTT. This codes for CASSSGGSNTEAFF. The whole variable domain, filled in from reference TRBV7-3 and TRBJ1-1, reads GAGVSQTPSNKVTEKGKYVELRCDPISGHTALYWYRQSLGQGPEFLIYFQGTGAADDSGLPNDRFFAVRPEGSVSTLKIQRTERGDSAVYLCASSSGGSNTEAFFGQGTRLTVV.

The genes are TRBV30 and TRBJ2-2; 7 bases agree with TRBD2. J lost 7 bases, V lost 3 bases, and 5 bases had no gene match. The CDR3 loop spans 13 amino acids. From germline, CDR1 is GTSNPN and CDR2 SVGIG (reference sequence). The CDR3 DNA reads TGTGCCTGGAGAAGCGAGCGGGACGGGGAGCTGTTTTTT. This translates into CAWRSERDGELFF.

The CDR3 loop reads CASSLVLADSYEQYF. The CDR3 nucleotides read TGTGCCAGCAGCTTAGTACTAGCGGACTCCTACGAGCAGTACTTC. V usage is TRBV11-3 and J usage is TRBJ2-7; 8 bases align to TRBD2. Germline V lookup: CDR1 SGHNT, CDR2 YENEEA. The CDR3 runs to 15 residues. V lost 1 base, J lost 0 bases, and 2 bases stayed unmatched.

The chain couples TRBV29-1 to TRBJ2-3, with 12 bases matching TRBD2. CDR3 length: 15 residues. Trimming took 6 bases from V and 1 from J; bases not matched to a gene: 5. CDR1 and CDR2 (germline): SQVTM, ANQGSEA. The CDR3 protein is CSVASGGAGTDTQYF. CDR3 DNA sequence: TGCAGCGTCGCTAGCGGGGGGGCTGGCACAGATACGCAGTATTTT.

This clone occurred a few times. DNA of the CDR3: TGCAGCGCCAGGACAGTTACCTCCTACGAGCAGTACTTC. It codes for CSARTVTSYEQYF. The chain combines TRBV29-1 with TRBJ2-7; possible D gene TRBD1, 6 bases. CDR3 length: 13 residues. V lost 7 bases and J lost 0, with 13 bases in between. Germline V gene lookup returns CDR1 SQVTM and CDR2 ANQGSEA.